The 8 T cell receptor beta chains in this list originate from one sample, sequenced in a study of blood T cell repertoires in COVID-19. Generated by immunoSEQ multiplex PCR, the TCRdb table keeps only in-frame clones and is missing some. The sample includes a few hundred thousand clones, around 90% of them seen just once. The specimen was PBMCs or T cells enriched from blood (not recorded which). Receptor source: a man younger than 35 who had recovered from COVID-19.

The rearrangement links TRBV7-8 to TRBJ2-7, with D perhaps TRBD2 (6 bases). The CDR3 is made up of 13 amino acids. Trimming removed 1 base at V and 6 bases at J, with 10 bases between. Germline-derived CDR1 and CDR2 are SGHVS and FQNEAQ. The CDR3 DNA is TGTGCCAGCAGCTTAGAGGAGGGGACCGAGCAGTACTTC. This gives the protein CASSLEEGTEQYF.

V usage is TRBV4-1 and J usage is TRBJ1-6; D possibly corresponds to TRBD1 (6 bases). V was cut by 1 base and J by 0 bases, with 13 bases left in between. The germline CDR1 and CDR2 sequences are MGHRA and YSYEKL. The CDR3 loop spans 18 amino acids. The CDR3 DNA reads TGCGCCAGCAGCCAAGCCACAGGGCTTCGCTCCTATAATTCACCCCTCCACTTT. This encodes CASSQATGLRSYNSPLHF.

The J gene is TRBJ2-7, the V gene TRBV2; 7 bases are a match to TRBD2. V lost 4 bases, J lost 6 bases, and 6 bases stayed unmatched. Germline V gene lookup returns CDR1 SNHLY and CDR2 FYNNEI. This CDR3 has 13 residues. The CDR3 nucleotides read TGTGCCAGCAGTGCCGGACTAGGATCCGAGCAGTACTTC. Its protein product is CASSAGLGSEQYF.

For this clone: Distinct nucleotide sequences in the sample also encode this CDR3. The rearrangement links TRBV7-9 to TRBJ2-2; 8 positions match TRBD1. V gave up 5 bases and J gave up 5 bases; unmatched junction bases: 4. This CDR3 comprises 14 residues. Germline CDR1 is SEHNR and CDR2 is FQNEAQ (reference sequence). The CDR3 spells CASSLTGDTGELFF. The CDR3 region has the DNA TGTGCCAGCAGCCTGACAGGGGATACCGGGGAGCTGTTTTTT.

V gene TRBV4-1 combines with J gene TRBJ2-5; 7 nucleotides align to TRBD2. Per germline, CDR1 MGHRA and CDR2 YSYEKL. The V gene end was trimmed by 4 bases and the J gene end by 7 bases; junction bases not matched to a gene: 3. CDR3 length: 12 residues. In DNA, the CDR3 is TGCGCCAGCAGCCTGCCGGGAGGGACCCAGTACTTC. This encodes CASSLPGGTQYF.

The gene calls are TRBV2 and TRBJ2-7, with 7 bases matching TRBD1. The junction had 4 bases not matched to a gene; V was cut back by 1 base and J by 1 base. The germline V gene encodes CDR1 SNHLY and CDR2 FYNNEI. The CDR3 sequence is 15 residues long. The CDR3 protein is CASSEGGGTSYEQYF. CDR3 sequence (DNA): TGTGCCAGCAGTGAAGGAGGGGGCACTTCCTACGAGCAGTACTTC.

This sequence joins TRBV4-1 and TRBJ1-5; no clear D. This CDR3 has 16 residues. V lost 0 bases and J lost 4, with 13 bases in between. Per the germline V gene, CDR1 is MGHRA and CDR2 is YSYEKL. This chain's CDR3 is CASSQEGGGSNQPQHF. The CDR3 DNA reads TGCGCCAGCAGCCAAGAAGGCGGAGGGAGTAATCAGCCCCAGCATTTT.

The CDR3 region is CASSLSPRTGGNTIYF. In nucleotides, the CDR3 is TGTGCCAGCAGCTTAAGCCCCAGGACAGGGGGAAACACCATATATTTT. The chain recombines TRBV7-6 with TRBJ1-3, with TRBD1 matching over 8 bases. The CDR3 contains 16 residues. Trimming cost V 2 bases and J 4 bases; bases outside gene matches: 7. Germline V CDR1 and CDR2: SGHVS, FNYEAQ.